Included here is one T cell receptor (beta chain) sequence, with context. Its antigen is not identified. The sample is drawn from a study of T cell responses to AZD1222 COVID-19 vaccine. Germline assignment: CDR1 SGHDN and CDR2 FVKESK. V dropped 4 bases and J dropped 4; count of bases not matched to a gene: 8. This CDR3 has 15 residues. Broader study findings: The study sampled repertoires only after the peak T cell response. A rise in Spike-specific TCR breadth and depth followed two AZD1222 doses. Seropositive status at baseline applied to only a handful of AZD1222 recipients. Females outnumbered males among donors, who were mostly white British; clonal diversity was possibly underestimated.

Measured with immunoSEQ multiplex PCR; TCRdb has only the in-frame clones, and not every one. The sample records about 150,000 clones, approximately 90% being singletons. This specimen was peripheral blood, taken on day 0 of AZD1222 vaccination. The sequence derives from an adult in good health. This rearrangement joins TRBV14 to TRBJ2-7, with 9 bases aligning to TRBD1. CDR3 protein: CASSPWDRDIYEQYF. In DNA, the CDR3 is TGTGCCAGCAGCCCCTGGGACAGGGATATATACGAGCAGTACTTC.